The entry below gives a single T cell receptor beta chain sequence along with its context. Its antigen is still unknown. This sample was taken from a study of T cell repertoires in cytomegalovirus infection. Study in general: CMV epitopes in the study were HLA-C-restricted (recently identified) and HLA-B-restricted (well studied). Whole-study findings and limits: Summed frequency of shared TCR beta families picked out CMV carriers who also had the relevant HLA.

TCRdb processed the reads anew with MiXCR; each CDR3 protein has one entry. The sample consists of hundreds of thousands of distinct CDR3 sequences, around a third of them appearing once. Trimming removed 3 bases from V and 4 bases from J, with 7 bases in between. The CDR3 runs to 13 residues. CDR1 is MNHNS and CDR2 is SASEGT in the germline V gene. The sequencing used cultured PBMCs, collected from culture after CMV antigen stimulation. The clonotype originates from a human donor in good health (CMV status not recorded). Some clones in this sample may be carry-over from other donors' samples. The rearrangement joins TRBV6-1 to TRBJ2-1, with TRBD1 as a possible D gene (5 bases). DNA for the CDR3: TGTGCCAGCAGTGACGCAGGGTACAATGAGCAGTTCTTC. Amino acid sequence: CASSDAGYNEQFF.